The clone carrying this T cell receptor beta chain was detected only a few times. Its antigen is still unknown. The sample is drawn from a study of memory CD4+ T cells and cytomegalovirus serostatus. The overall study: Healthy Belgian adult donors included under ten CMV-positive and some 24 CMV-negative people.

Per the original methods: Out-of-frame sequences were removed, leaving around 2,000,000 distinct TCRbeta sequences. The protocol was immunoSEQ multiplex PCR, while the TCRdb copy is restricted to in-frame clones and leaves out a portion. That table gives V, J and clone size, and the DNA gave D and trimming. The data hold under 85,000 clones, with roughly 80% observed a single time. Single viable CD3+CD4+CD8-CD45RO+ cells were sorted as the memory CD4+ T cells. Serostatus was set by detecting CMV pp150, pp28, p38, p52 IgG. Whole-study results and caveats: Each of approximately 73 CMV-associated TCRbeta sequences occurred in one to five individuals.

The source of this sequence is an adult in good health and CMV-seropositive. Material: memory CD4+ T cells from blood.

The CDR3 DNA follows: TGTGCCAGCAGCTCAACAGGGAAGGTAGCTTTCTTT. This translates into CASSSTGKVAFF. The chain employs TRBV11-3 and TRBJ1-1, with D possibly matching TRBD1 (6 bases). CDR1 and CDR2 from the germline V gene are SGHNT and YENEEA. There are 12 residues in the CDR3. Trimming shortened V by 4 bases and J by 10 bases, and 13 bases separated the two germline ends.